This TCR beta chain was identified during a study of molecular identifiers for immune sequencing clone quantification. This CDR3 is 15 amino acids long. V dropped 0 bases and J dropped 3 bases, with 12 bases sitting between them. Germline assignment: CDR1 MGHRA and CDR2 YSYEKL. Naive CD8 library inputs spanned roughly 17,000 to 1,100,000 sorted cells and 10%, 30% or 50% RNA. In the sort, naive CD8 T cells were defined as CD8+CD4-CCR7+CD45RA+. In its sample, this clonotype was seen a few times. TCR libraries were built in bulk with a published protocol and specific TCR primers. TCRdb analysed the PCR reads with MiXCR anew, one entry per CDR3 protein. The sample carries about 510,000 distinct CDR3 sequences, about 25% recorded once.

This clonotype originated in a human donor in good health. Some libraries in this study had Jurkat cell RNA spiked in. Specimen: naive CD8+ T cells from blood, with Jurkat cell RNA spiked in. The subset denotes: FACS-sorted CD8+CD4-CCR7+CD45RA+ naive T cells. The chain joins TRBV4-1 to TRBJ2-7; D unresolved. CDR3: CASSQEFAADYEQYF. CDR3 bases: TGCGCCAGCAGCCAAGAGTTTGCCGCAGACTACGAGCAGTACTTC.